This T cell receptor beta chain was captured in a study of blood T cell repertoires in COVID-19. Germline-derived CDR1 and CDR2 are SGHDT and YYEEEE. V dropped 2 bases and J dropped 6 bases, with 13 bases sitting between them. CDR3 length: 14 residues. Clones were sequenced by immunoSEQ multiplex PCR, and TCRdb holds only the in-frame ones, with some missing. The sample shows some 51,000 clones, about nine tenths of them seen only once. Material for sequencing was peripheral blood. The rearrangement joins TRBV5-6 to TRBJ2-3; maybe TRBD1 (6 bases). This clonotype was obtained from a man between 35 and 55 years old with acute or convalescent COVID-19. The DNA for the CDR3 is TGTGCCAGCAGCTTCAGGGACATTGAGGATACGCAGTATTTT. As protein: CASSFRDIEDTQYF.